The 23 T cell receptor beta chains listed next were all sequenced from one sample in a study of a mutant IDH1 vaccine in newly diagnosed glioma. The sample's time point: week 35, safety follow-up. Every vaccine dose comprised 300 ug of mutant IDH1 20-mer peptide plus topical imiquimod. Assay used: immunoSEQ multiplex PCR; TCRdb lists only in-frame clones, some missing. The table shows fewer than 45,000 clones, with 80% to 90% occurring only once. Their antigens remain unidentified. The sequences come from PBMCs, collected from a glioma patient whose treatment included an IDH1 peptide vaccine. These receptors were taken from a man in his forties with glioma.

The CDR3 reads CSGATLLATTYNEQFF. The CDR3 DNA reads TGCAGCGGCGCGACCCTACTAGCGACAACCTACAATGAGCAGTTCTTC. This chain joins TRBV29-1 and TRBJ2-1; 7 nucleotides match TRBD2. Germline V gene sequence: CDR1 SQVTM, CDR2 ANQGSEA. The length of the CDR3 is 16 residues. The trim removed 7 bases at V and 2 bases at J, leaving 14 bases unmatched.

The chain is built from TRBV7-2 and TRBJ2-3; 8 bases align to TRBD1. J gave up 3 bases and V 4 bases, and 9 bases lay outside the gene matches. CDR1 SGHTA and CDR2 FQGNSA come from the germline V gene. The CDR3 is 16 residues long. The CDR3 loop reads CASSSKRQGRTDTQYF. CDR3 coding DNA: TGTGCCAGCAGCTCTAAAAGACAGGGGCGGACAGATACGCAGTATTTT.

CDR3: CASSQAPWGNTEAFF. The DNA of the CDR3 is TGCGCCAGCAGCCAAGCCCCGTGGGGGAACACTGAAGCTTTCTTT. V usage is TRBV4-3 and J usage is TRBJ1-1; unclear D gene. CDR1 and CDR2 from the germline V gene are LGHNA and YSLEER. Trimming took off 1 base at V and 1 base at J, with 10 bases between the two ends. This CDR3 comprises 15 residues.

V is TRBV7-8 and J is TRBJ2-1, with D uncertain. The CDR3 is 15 residues long. CDR1 is SGHVS and CDR2 is FQNEAQ in the germline V gene. V was shortened by 1 base and J by 0 bases, with 7 bases between the two germline ends. Written as DNA, the CDR3 is TGTGCCAGCAGCTTAGACGTCAGCTCCTACAATGAGCAGTTCTTC. Its translation: CASSLDVSSYNEQFF.

The V gene is TRBV5-1, the J gene TRBJ1-5; D perhaps matches TRBD1 (6 bases). V lost 0 bases and J 6 bases, leaving 10 bases between the germline ends. This CDR3 comprises 14 residues. Germline lookup yields CDR1 SGHRS and CDR2 YFSETQ. CDR3 in amino acids: CASSLAGEGQPQHF. DNA for the CDR3: TGCGCCAGCAGCTTGGCAGGGGAGGGTCAGCCCCAGCATTTT.

In this sample, this clone turned up once. J is TRBJ2-4 and V is TRBV5-1, with 7 bases lining up with TRBD2. J lost 1 base, V lost 3 bases, and 4 bases had no gene match. The germline CDR1 and CDR2 sequences are SGHRS and YFSETQ. This CDR3 is built from 15 residues. The CDR3 DNA follows: TGCGCCAGCAGCTCTAGTAGCGGGGCCAAAAACATTCAGTACTTC. As protein: CASSSSSGAKNIQYF.

This clone was detected once. This sequence joins TRBV7-9 and TRBJ2-5; perhaps D is TRBD1 or TRBD2 (6 bases each). Trimming took off 4 bases at V and 7 bases at J, with 16 bases between the two ends. The CDR3 has 14 amino acids. Germline V gene data show CDR1 as SEHNR and CDR2 as FQNEAQ (reference sequence). In nucleotides, the CDR3 is TGTGCCAGCAGCTCCGGAGGGGGTAAGACGACCCAGTACTTC. Its protein is CASSSGGGKTTQYF. Supplemented by reference TRBV7-9 and TRBJ2-5, the full variable domain reads DTGVSQNPRHKITKRGQNVTFRCDPISEHNRLYWYRQTLGQGPEFLTYFQNEAQLEKSRLLSDRFSAERPKGSFSTLEIQRTEQGDSAMYLCASSSGGGKTTQYFGPGTRLLVL.

CDR3 amino acids: CASSLMGQGYEQYF. The DNA of the CDR3 is TGTGCCAGCAGCTTGATGGGACAGGGGTACGAGCAGTACTTC. The chain employs TRBV5-5 and TRBJ2-7; 10 nucleotides line up with TRBD1. In germline, CDR1 is SGHKS, CDR2 YYEKEE (reference sequence). This CDR3 region has 14 residues. V shed 1 base and J 4 bases; nucleotides not matched to a gene: 2.

The chain links TRBV29-1 to TRBJ1-2; D may be TRBD1 (6 bases). With 7 bases removed from V and 5 bases from J, the gap between germline ends came to 17 bases. The CDR3 has 13 residues. Per germline, CDR1 SQVTM and CDR2 ANQGSEA. The CDR3: CSARGAGVYGYTF. In nucleotides, the CDR3 is TGCAGCGCGAGGGGGGCAGGGGTGTATGGCTACACCTTC. The whole variable domain, filled in from reference TRBV29-1 and TRBJ1-2, reads SAVISQKPSRDICQRGTSLTIQCQVDSQVTMMFWYRQQPGQSLTLIATANQGSEATYESGFVIDKFPISRPNLTFSTLTVSNMSPEDSSIYLCSARGAGVYGYTFGSGTRLTVV.

This chain uses TRBV5-1 with TRBJ2-7; 8 bases fit TRBD2. With V trimmed by 6 bases and J by 4 bases, 15 bases remained unmatched. Germline V gene lookup returns CDR1 SGHRS and CDR2 YFSETQ. The CDR3 runs 16 residues. CDR3 sequence: CASTPGGGVSGYEQYF. DNA for the CDR3: TGCGCCAGCACCCCGGGGGGGGGAGTAAGTGGTTACGAGCAGTACTTC.

CDR3 nucleotide sequence: TGCGCCAGCAGCTGGGGACAGTCGACTGAAGCTTTCTTT. Residues: CASSWGQSTEAFF. The J gene is TRBJ1-1, the V gene TRBV5-1; 7 bases align to TRBD1. Looked up from germline, CDR1 is SGHRS and CDR2 is YFSETQ. Trimming at V came to 3 bases and at J to 5 bases, leaving 4 bases not matched to a gene. CDR3 length: 13 residues.

The chain joins TRBV7-7 to TRBJ2-5, with D possibly called TRBD1 or TRBD2 (5 bases each). The germline CDR1 and CDR2 sequences are SSHAT and FNYEAQ (reference sequence). The CDR3 runs to 14 residues. The V end lost 5 bases, the J end lost 2 bases, and 12 bases lay between the germline ends. In DNA form, the CDR3 reads TGTGCCAGCAGCCCACCGGGACGGCAAGAGACCCAGTACTTC. Encoded protein: CASSPPGRQETQYF.

Here the CDR3 reads CASSLPGIGKKLFF. The CDR3 DNA is TGTGCCAGCAGTTTACCCGGAATAGGAAAAAAACTGTTTTTT. V is TRBV28 and J is TRBJ1-4; no firm D call. CDR1 and CDR2 (germline): MDHEN, SYDVKM. V dropped 2 bases and J dropped 9 bases, with 13 bases sitting between them. The length of the CDR3 is 14 residues.

This clone has just a few counts. This chain links TRBV28 with TRBJ1-5, with D possibly matching TRBD1 (6 bases). The germline CDR1 and CDR2 sequences are MDHEN and SYDVKM. This CDR3 is built from 12 residues. Trimming shortened V by 7 bases and J by 5 bases, and 9 bases separated the two germline ends. The CDR3 DNA is TGTGCCAGCATGGAGGGGGATCAGCCCCAGCATTTT. Translation: CASMEGDQPQHF. Drawing the rest from reference TRBV28 and TRBJ1-5, the complete variable domain is DVKVTQSSRYLVKRTGEKVFLECVQDMDHENMFWYRQDPGLGLRLIYFSYDVKMKEKGDIPEGYSVSREKKERFSLILESASTNQTSMYLCASMEGDQPQHFGDGTRLSIL.

The chain carries TRBV19 and TRBJ1-5, with 10 bases lining up with TRBD1. J lost 6 bases, V lost 5 bases, and 10 bases had no gene match. CDR3 length: 16 amino acids. CDR1 and CDR2 from the germline V gene are LNHDA and SQIVND (reference sequence). The CDR3 here is CASSPTDRGLGQPQHF. In DNA form, the CDR3 reads TGTGCCAGTAGTCCGACCGACAGGGGGCTAGGTCAGCCCCAGCATTTT. Filled out from reference TRBV19 and TRBJ1-5, the complete variable domain reads DGGITQSPKYLFRKEGQNVTLSCEQNLNHDAMYWYRQDPGQGLRLIYYSQIVNDFQKGDIAEGYSVSREKKESFPLTVTSAQKNPTAFYLCASSPTDRGLGQPQHFGDGTRLSIL.

This chain connects TRBV28 to TRBJ2-5; TRBD1 matches 7 bases. Germline CDR1 and CDR2: MDHEN and SYDVKM. The V segment lost 7 bases and the J segment 2 bases; nucleotides outside the gene matches: 10. There are 15 residues in the CDR3. DNA of the CDR3: TGTGCCAGCAATTACAGGGGCCCGTGGCAAGAGACCCAGTACTTC. It yields the protein CASNYRGPWQETQYF.

In regard to this clone: Other DNA sequences in the same sample also yield this CDR3. The chain's CDR3 is CASSLAQSAEAFF. The CDR3 DNA reads TGCGCCAGCAGCTTGGCACAGTCTGCTGAAGCTTTCTTT. V gene TRBV5-1 combines with J gene TRBJ1-1, with D hard to call. This CDR3 spans 13 amino acids. The V end was cut by 0 bases, the J end by 6 bases, with 9 bases between. The germline CDR1 and CDR2 sequences are SGHRS and YFSETQ. Based on the CDR3 plus reference TRBV5-1 and TRBJ1-1, the full variable domain is KAGVTQTPRYLIKTRGQQVTLSCSPISGHRSVSWYQQTPGQGLQFLFEYFSETQRNKGNFPGRFSGRQFSNSRSEMNVSTLELGDSALYLCASSLAQSAEAFFGQGTRLTVV.

This clone appeared once. V gene TRBV21-1 combines with J gene TRBJ1-5. TRBV21-1 has pseudogene status. This CDR3 spans 14 amino acids. The CDR3 DNA reads TGTGCCAACAAGGAGAGCGGTGGCAATCAGCCCCAGCATTTT. It encodes CANKESGGNQPQHF.

The genes are TRBV14 and TRBJ1-2, with 7 bases fitting TRBD1. In germline, CDR1 is SGHDN, CDR2 FVKESK. Trimming took 0 bases from V and 7 from J; bases not matched to a gene: 8. This CDR3 spans 15 amino acids. CDR3 amino acids: CASSQDPRGVGGYTF. The DNA for the CDR3 is TGTGCCAGCAGCCAAGATCCCAGGGGGGTCGGTGGCTACACCTTC.

This clone was detected a few times. The chain uses TRBV28 and TRBJ2-1; 15 nucleotides agree with TRBD2. Per the germline V gene, CDR1 is MDHEN and CDR2 is SYDVKM. CDR3 length equals 19 residues. Unmatched junction bases numbered 7, after V lost 4 bases and J lost 0 bases. This CDR3 is CASSWGLAGGPFSYNEQFF. The CDR3 coding sequence is TGTGCCAGCAGTTGGGGACTAGCGGGAGGCCCGTTCTCCTACAATGAGCAGTTCTTC.

CDR3 in amino acids: CASSFGSWESGYTF. In DNA form, the CDR3 reads TGTGCCAGCAGCTTCGGCTCCTGGGAATCTGGCTACACCTTC. The rearrangement joins TRBV7-2 to TRBJ1-2; D is undetermined. Looked up from germline, CDR1 is SGHTA and CDR2 is FQGNSA. The CDR3 is 14 amino acids. V was cut by 3 bases and J by 7 bases, with 15 bases left in between.

V usage is TRBV2 and J usage is TRBJ2-1, with 7 bases aligning to TRBD1. V gave up 7 bases and J gave up 7 bases; unmatched junction bases: 25. The CDR3 loop spans 19 amino acids. CDR1 is SNHLY and CDR2 is FYNNEI in the germline V gene. The CDR3 protein is CASTKRNRGQSTTGNEQFF. CDR3 DNA: TGTGCCAGCACCAAAAGGAACAGGGGCCAGTCTACAACGGGGAATGAGCAGTTCTTC.

The chain has TRBV5-1 and TRBJ2-3; a weak D match, TRBD2 (6 bases). V gave up 4 bases and J gave up 6 bases, with 24 bases separating them. Germline V gives CDR1 SGHRS, CDR2 YFSETQ. The length of the CDR3 is 17 residues. The DNA for the CDR3 is TGCGCCAGCAGCCGGCGAGGGGAAGGCCCGGCGGGGGATACGCAGTATTTT. Its translation: CASSRRGEGPAGDTQYF.